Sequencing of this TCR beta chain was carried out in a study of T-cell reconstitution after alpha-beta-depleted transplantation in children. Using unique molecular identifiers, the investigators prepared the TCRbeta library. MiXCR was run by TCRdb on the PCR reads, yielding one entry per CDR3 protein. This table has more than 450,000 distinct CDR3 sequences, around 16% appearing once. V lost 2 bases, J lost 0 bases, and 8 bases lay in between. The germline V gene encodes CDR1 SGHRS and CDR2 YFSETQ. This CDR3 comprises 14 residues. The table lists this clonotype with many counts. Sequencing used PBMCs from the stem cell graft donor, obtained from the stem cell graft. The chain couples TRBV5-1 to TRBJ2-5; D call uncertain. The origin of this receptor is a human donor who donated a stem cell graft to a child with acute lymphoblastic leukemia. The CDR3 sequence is CASSLGRYQETQYF. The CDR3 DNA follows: TGCGCCAGCAGCTTAGGACGTTACCAAGAGACCCAGTACTTC.